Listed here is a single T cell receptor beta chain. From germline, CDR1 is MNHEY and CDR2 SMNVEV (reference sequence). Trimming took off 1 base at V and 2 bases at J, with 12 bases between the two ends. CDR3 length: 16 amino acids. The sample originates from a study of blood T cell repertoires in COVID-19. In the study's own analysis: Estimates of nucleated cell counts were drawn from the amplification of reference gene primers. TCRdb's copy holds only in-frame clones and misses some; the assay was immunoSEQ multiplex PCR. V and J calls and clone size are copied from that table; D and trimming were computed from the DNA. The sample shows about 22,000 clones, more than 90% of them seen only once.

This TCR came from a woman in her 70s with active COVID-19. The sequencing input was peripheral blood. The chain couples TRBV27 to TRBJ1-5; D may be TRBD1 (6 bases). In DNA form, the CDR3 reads TGTGCCAGCAGTTTATTCGGGACACTGGGCAATCAGCCCCAGCATTTT. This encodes CASSLFGTLGNQPQHF.